This passage covers 23 T cell receptor beta chains from one sample sequenced in a study of cytomegalovirus exposure and HLA in healthy donors. The PCR ran on 60 Vbeta and 13 Jbeta primers. Some clones are missing from TCRdb's copy, which holds only in-frame ones; the method was immunoSEQ multiplex PCR. The repertoire holds about 190,000 clones, more than 65% seen once, with roughly 6% in the top ten. Sequencing was done on a sample of PBMCs. These receptors were taken from a woman in her 30s in good health and CMV-seropositive.

The table lists this clone with a few counts. The rearrangement uses TRBV5-6 and TRBJ2-6; 8 bases are shared with TRBD1. With V trimmed by 4 bases and J by 2 bases, 2 bases remained unmatched. The CDR3 spans 15 residues. Germline values: CDR1 SGHDT, CDR2 YYEEEE. CDR3 bases: TGTGCCAGCAGCCGACAGGGGACTGGGGCCAACGTCCTGACTTTC. Residues: CASSRQGTGANVLTF.

This clone was counted once. This chain links TRBV10-3 with TRBJ1-2; 9 bases match TRBD1. After removal of 9 bases from V and 7 bases from J, the junction contained 12 bases not matched to a gene. Germline CDR1 ENHRY, CDR2 SYGVKD. This CDR3 comprises 14 residues. DNA of the CDR3: TGTGCCATGGGGCGTCCCGGGACAGGGTTTGGCTACACCTTC. It specifies CAMGRPGTGFGYTF.

The J gene is TRBJ2-7, the V gene TRBV5-1, with D possibly TRBD2 on 5 matching bases. The V gene's germline CDR1 is SGHRS and CDR2 YFSETQ. CDR3 length: 16 residues. The germline V and J ends were trimmed by 2 bases and 4 bases, with 19 bases remaining between them. The CDR3 coding sequence is TGCGCCAGCAGCTTTGGACCGGGGATTTCACCTTACGAGCAGTACTTC. Its protein product is CASSFGPGISPYEQYF.

J is TRBJ1-3 and V is TRBV7-6; D is perhaps TRBD1 (6 bases). The germline V and J ends were trimmed by 2 bases and 4 bases, with 12 bases remaining between them. The CDR3 loop spans 15 amino acids. The germline gives CDR1 SGHVS, CDR2 FNYEAQ. The CDR3 sequence: CASSLNGGQGNTIYF. Written as DNA, the CDR3 is TGTGCCAGCAGCTTAAATGGGGGCCAGGGAAACACCATATATTTT.

The V and J genes are TRBV5-8 and TRBJ2-7; 8 nucleotides line up with TRBD2. Germline V gene sequence: CDR1 SGHTS, CDR2 YDEGEE. The CDR3 is made up of 13 amino acids. With 7 bases clipped from V and 5 bases from J, the junction kept 8 bases outside the gene matches. The CDR3 protein is CASVWSGSHEQYF. The CDR3 nucleotides are TGTGCCAGCGTTTGGAGCGGGAGCCACGAGCAGTACTTC.

The gene calls are TRBV7-8 and TRBJ2-2; 13 positions match TRBD2. Looked up from germline, CDR1 is SGHVS and CDR2 is FQNEAQ. The CDR3 consists of 15 residues. The ends lost 6 bases at V and 9 bases at J; junction bases unmatched: 7. The CDR3 loop is CASRSTSGRIRELFF. CDR3 DNA: TGTGCCAGCAGGTCGACTAGCGGGAGGATTAGGGAGCTGTTTTTT.

The chain uses TRBV5-1 and TRBJ2-2; possibly TRBD1 for D (7 bases). This CDR3 has 17 amino acids. CDR1 SGHRS and CDR2 YFSETQ come from the germline V gene. The V end lost 3 bases, the J end lost 0 bases, and 15 bases lay between the germline ends. CDR3 bases: TGCGCCAGCAGCTGGCAGGGGGGCGGGACGAACACCGGGGAGCTGTTTTTT. It yields the protein CASSWQGGGTNTGELFF.

The rearrangement links TRBV19 to TRBJ2-7; TRBD1 matches at 9 bases. V lost 3 bases, J lost 3 bases, and 6 bases stayed unmatched. This CDR3 comprises 15 residues. CDR1 and CDR2 (germline): LNHDA, SQIVND (reference sequence). The CDR3 coding sequence is TGTGCCAGTAGTATTCCGGGACAGGGAAGCTACGAGCAGTACTTC. Amino acids: CASSIPGQGSYEQYF. The full variable domain, in which reference TRBV19 and TRBJ2-7 provide the parts outside the CDR3, is DGGITQSPKYLFRKEGQNVTLSCEQNLNHDAMYWYRQDPGQGLRLIYYSQIVNDFQKGDIAEGYSVSREKKESFPLTVTSAQKNPTAFYLCASSIPGQGSYEQYFGPGTRLTVT.

Note on this clone: This CDR3 is also generated by other DNA sequences in the sample. This chain links TRBV5-6 with TRBJ1-6; D not resolved. Germline CDR1 is SGHDT and CDR2 is YYEEEE. The ends were cut back, 0 bases at V and 3 bases at J, with 7 bases in the middle. The CDR3 totals 15 residues. CDR3 in DNA: TGTGCCAGCAGCTTGGGTCAGATCTATAATTCACCCCTCCACTTT. As protein: CASSLGQIYNSPLHF.

This chain connects TRBV13 to TRBJ2-1; D is unresolved. The CDR3 sequence is 13 residues long. V lost 4 bases and J 5 bases, leaving 9 bases between the germline ends. CDR1 is PRHDT, CDR2 FYEKMQ, per germline (reference sequence). In DNA, the CDR3 is TGTGCCAGCAGCTCGCCTGGCCACAATGAGCAGTTCTTC. Protein product: CASSSPGHNEQFF. Filled out from reference TRBV13 and TRBJ2-1, the complete variable domain reads AAGVIQSPRHLIKEKRETATLKCYPIPRHDTVYWYQQGPGQDPQFLISFYEKMQSDKGSIPDRFSAQQFSDYHSELNMSSLELGDSALYFCASSSPGHNEQFFGPGTRLTVL.

The chain is built from TRBV28 and TRBJ1-1; D not resolved. Trimming pared 4 bases from V and 6 bases from J, leaving 9 bases between. The CDR3 totals 12 residues. CDR1 is MDHEN and CDR2 is SYDVKM in the germline V gene. DNA of the CDR3: TGTGCCAGCAGTTCCCAGGAGGCTGAAGCTTTCTTT. It yields the protein CASSSQEAEAFF.

V gene TRBV5-1 combines with J gene TRBJ1-1, with D possibly TRBD1 on 6 matching bases. The CDR3 spans 16 residues. Trimming removed 2 bases at V and 4 bases at J, with 18 bases between. Germline V gene lookup returns CDR1 SGHRS and CDR2 YFSETQ. The CDR3 region is CASSLSRVGAGTEAFF. In DNA form, the CDR3 reads TGCGCCAGCAGCTTATCTCGGGTGGGGGCGGGCACTGAAGCTTTCTTT.

In its sample, this clone was seen once. V and J are TRBV4-3 and TRBJ1-3; D gene ambiguous. Trimming removed 0 bases from V and 3 bases from J, with 9 bases in between. The CDR3 has 15 residues. Germline V gives CDR1 LGHNA, CDR2 YSLEER. This CDR3 reads CASSQDGTGGNTIYF. Written as DNA, the CDR3 is TGCGCCAGCAGCCAAGATGGTACGGGTGGAAACACCATATATTTT.

This clone was seen a single time. V is TRBV6-5 and J is TRBJ1-5, with D maybe TRBD1 (6 bases). Germline values: CDR1 MNHEY, CDR2 SVGAGI. V shed 6 bases and J shed 7 bases, with 16 bases lying between them. The CDR3 covers 14 residues. The CDR3 DNA reads as TGTGCCAGCAGCGCGATACAGGGTTCCCAGCCCCAGCATTTT. The encoded protein is CASSAIQGSQPQHF.

This CDR3 reads CASSLLAGGTQTQYF. The CDR3 DNA reads TGCGCCAGCAGCTTACTAGCGGGGGGGACGCAGACCCAGTACTTC. The chain recombines TRBV5-1 with TRBJ2-5, with 13 positions matching TRBD2. J was trimmed by 6 bases and V by 2 bases; bases with no gene match: 4. This CDR3 region has 15 residues. Germline CDR1 SGHRS, CDR2 YFSETQ. Full variable domain (remainder filled in from reference TRBV5-1 and TRBJ2-5): KAGVTQTPRYLIKTRGQQVTLSCSPISGHRSVSWYQQTPGQGLQFLFEYFSETQRNKGNFPGRFSGRQFSNSRSEMNVSTLELGDSALYLCASSLLAGGTQTQYFGPGTRLLVL.

The chain carries TRBV9 and TRBJ2-7; 7 bases agree with TRBD1. CDR1 SGDLS and CDR2 YYNGEE come from the germline V gene. V lost 4 bases, J lost 3 bases, and 7 bases stayed unmatched. The CDR3 runs 14 residues. CDR3 coding DNA: TGTGCCAGCAGCCCAAAGACAGGGTTCTACGAGCAGTACTTC. Translating gives CASSPKTGFYEQYF.

This clone was found a few times. The chain combines TRBV5-4 with TRBJ2-1; 8 bases align to TRBD2. This CDR3 region has 17 residues. Trimming cost V 2 bases and J 12 bases; bases outside gene matches: 19. The germline V gene encodes CDR1 SGHNT and CDR2 YYREEE (reference sequence). CDR3 coding DNA: TGTGCCAGCAGCTTTAAAGTTGGAGCGGGAGCCACGCAGGGGCAGTTCTTC. This codes for CASSFKVGAGATQGQFF.

The chain is built from TRBV27 and TRBJ1-1, with D maybe TRBD1 (5 bases). The V end lost 6 bases, the J end lost 10 bases, and 33 bases lay between the germline ends. CDR3 length: 18 amino acids. The germline V gene has CDR1 MNHEY and CDR2 SMNVEV (reference sequence). CDR3 sequence reads: CASSGSLGHLLIPIGAFF. CDR3 DNA: TGTGCCAGCAGCGGCTCCCTCGGACATTTATTAATTCCGATAGGAGCTTTCTTT.

This clone came up a few times. The chain has TRBV2 and TRBJ1-5; D is uncertain. The CDR3 spans 13 residues. The V and J ends lost 5 bases and 0 bases respectively, with 5 bases between them. CDR1 is SNHLY and CDR2 is FYNNEI in the germline V gene. The CDR3: CASSLNSNQPQHF. The CDR3 region has the DNA TGTGCCAGCAGTTTAAATAGCAATCAGCCCCAGCATTTT.

This clone was counted between two and nine times. V usage is TRBV27 and J usage is TRBJ1-2; 11 nucleotides agree with TRBD1. CDR3 length equals 14 residues. Germline-derived CDR1 and CDR2 are MNHEY and SMNVEV (reference sequence). With V trimmed by 5 bases and J by 6 bases, 5 bases remained unmatched. The CDR3 nucleotides are TGTGCCAGCAGTATGGGACAGGGGGTTCATGGCTACACCTTC. As protein: CASSMGQGVHGYTF.

The chain uses TRBV5-6 and TRBJ1-6, with D unresolved. Germline CDR1 is SGHDT and CDR2 is YYEEEE. V was shortened by 4 bases and J by 7 bases, with 15 bases between the two germline ends. This CDR3 has 15 residues. As DNA, the CDR3 is TGTGCCAGCAGCCTACTAGGACGGGTAAATTCACCCCTCCACTTT. Amino acid sequence: CASSLLGRVNSPLHF.

Only a few counts were recorded for this clone. The chain links TRBV20-1 to TRBJ2-7; no definite D call. Per the germline V gene, CDR1 is DFQATT and CDR2 is SNEGSKA (reference sequence). The CDR3 runs to 10 residues. The germline V and J ends were trimmed by 6 bases and 4 bases, with 7 bases remaining between them. The CDR3 DNA reads TGCAGTGCCCTAAAGTACGAGCAGTACTTC. Its protein product is CSALKYEQYF.

The chain recombines TRBV28 with TRBJ1-3; perhaps TRBD1 as D (5 bases). In germline, CDR1 is MDHEN, CDR2 SYDVKM. The CDR3 spans 16 residues. V was pared by 8 bases and J by 0 bases, with 17 bases between. CDR3 sequence (DNA): TGTGCCAGCCGACAGTACAGATCAAACTCTGGAAACACCATATATTTT. Protein sequence: CASRQYRSNSGNTIYF.